This entry concerns a single TCR beta chain. Its antigen remains unknown. The germline V gene encodes CDR1 SGHAT and CDR2 FQNNGV. The CDR3 extends over 15 amino acids. Trimming took 0 bases from V and 5 from J, leaving 11 bases between them. This entry comes from a study of cytomegalovirus exposure and HLA in healthy donors. General study points: Clonal expansion, a later analysis showed, was greater in HLA-associated TCR beta chains than in equally common others. The classifier reportedly diagnosed cytomegalovirus status with high sensitivity and specificity.

Primers included in the PCR were 60 Vbeta and 13 Jbeta primers. TCRdb's copy holds only in-frame clones and misses some; the assay was immunoSEQ multiplex PCR. The sample carries tens of thousands of clones, 82% recorded once. The clonotype comes from a man aged 45-65 years in good health and CMV-seronegative. The chain joins TRBV11-2 to TRBJ2-1; D possibly corresponds to TRBD2 (5 bases). Material for sequencing was PBMCs. This chain's CDR3 is CASSLDMGAHNEQFF. CDR3 in DNA: TGTGCCAGCAGCTTAGATATGGGAGCACACAATGAGCAGTTCTTC.